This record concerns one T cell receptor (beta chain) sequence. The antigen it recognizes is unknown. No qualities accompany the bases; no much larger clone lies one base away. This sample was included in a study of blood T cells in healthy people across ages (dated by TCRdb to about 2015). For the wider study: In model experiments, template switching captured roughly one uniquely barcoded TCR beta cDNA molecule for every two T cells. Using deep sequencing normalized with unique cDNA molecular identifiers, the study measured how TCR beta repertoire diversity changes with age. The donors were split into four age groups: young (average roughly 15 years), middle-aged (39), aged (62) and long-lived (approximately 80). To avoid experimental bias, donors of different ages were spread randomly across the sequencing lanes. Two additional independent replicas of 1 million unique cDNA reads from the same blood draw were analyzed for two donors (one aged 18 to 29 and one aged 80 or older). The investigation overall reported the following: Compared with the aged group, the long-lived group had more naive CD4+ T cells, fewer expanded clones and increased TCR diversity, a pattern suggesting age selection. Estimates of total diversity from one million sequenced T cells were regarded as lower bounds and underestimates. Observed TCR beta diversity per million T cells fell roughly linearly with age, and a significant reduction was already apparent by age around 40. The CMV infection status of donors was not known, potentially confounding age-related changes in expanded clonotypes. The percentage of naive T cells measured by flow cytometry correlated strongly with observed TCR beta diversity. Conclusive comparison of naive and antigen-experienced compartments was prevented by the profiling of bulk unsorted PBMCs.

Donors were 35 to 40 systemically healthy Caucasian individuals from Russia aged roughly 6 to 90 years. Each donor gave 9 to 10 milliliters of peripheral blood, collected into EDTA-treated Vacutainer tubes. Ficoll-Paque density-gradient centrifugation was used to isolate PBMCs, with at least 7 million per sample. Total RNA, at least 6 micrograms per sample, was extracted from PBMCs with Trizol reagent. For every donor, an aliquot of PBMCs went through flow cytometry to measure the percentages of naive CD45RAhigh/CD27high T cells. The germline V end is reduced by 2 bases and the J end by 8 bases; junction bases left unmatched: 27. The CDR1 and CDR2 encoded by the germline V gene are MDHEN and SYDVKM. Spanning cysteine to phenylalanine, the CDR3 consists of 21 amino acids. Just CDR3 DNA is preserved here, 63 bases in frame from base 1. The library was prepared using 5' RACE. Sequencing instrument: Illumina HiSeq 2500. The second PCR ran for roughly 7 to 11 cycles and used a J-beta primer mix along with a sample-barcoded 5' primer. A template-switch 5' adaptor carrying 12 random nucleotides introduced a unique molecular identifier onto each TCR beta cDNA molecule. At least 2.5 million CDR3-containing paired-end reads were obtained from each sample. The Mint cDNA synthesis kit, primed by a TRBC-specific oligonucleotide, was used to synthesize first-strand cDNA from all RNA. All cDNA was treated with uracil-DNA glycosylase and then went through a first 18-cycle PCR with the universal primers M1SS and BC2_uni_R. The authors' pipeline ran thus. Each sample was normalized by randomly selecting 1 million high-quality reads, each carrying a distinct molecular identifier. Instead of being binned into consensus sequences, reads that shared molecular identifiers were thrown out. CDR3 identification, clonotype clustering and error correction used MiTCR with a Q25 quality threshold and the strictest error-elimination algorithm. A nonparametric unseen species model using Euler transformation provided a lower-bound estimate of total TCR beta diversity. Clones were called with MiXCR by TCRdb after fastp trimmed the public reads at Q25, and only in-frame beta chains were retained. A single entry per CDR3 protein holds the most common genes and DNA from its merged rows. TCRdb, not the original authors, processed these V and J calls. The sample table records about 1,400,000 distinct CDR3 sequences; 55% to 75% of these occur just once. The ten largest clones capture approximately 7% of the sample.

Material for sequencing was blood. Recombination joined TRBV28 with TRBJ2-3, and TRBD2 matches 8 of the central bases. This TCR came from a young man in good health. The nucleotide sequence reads TGTGCCAGCAGTTTAGACCTCCCTAGGTCAGCGGGGGCTCACCCCAGGGGTACGCAGTATTTT. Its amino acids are CASSLDLPRSAGAHPRGTQYF.